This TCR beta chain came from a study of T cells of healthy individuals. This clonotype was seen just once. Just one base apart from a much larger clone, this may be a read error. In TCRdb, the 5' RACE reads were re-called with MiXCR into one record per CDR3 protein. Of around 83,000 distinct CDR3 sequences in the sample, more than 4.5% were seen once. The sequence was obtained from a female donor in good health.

CDR3 bases: TGTGCCAGCAGCCAAGATAGCGGGAGACGGGGAGAGACCCAGTACTTC. This codes for CASSQDSGRRGETQYF. V and J are TRBV3-1 and TRBJ2-5, with 9 bases lining up with TRBD2. The CDR3 is 16 amino acids. Germline loops: CDR1 LGHDT, CDR2 YNNKEL (reference sequence). Trimming removed 0 bases from V and 4 bases from J; junction bases left unmatched: 6.